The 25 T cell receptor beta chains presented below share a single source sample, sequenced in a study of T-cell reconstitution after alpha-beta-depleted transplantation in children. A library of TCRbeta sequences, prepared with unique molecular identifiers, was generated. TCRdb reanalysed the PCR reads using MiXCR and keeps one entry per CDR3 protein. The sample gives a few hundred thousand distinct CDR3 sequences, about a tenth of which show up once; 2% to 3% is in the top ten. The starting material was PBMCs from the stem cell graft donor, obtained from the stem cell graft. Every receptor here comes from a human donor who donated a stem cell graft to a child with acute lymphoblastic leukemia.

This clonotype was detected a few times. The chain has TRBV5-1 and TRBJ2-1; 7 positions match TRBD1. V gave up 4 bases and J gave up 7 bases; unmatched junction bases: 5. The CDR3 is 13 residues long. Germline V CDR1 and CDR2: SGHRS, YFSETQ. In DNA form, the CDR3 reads TGCGCCAGCAGCCAGGGACAGCTTAATGAGCAGTTCTTC. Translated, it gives CASSQGQLNEQFF.

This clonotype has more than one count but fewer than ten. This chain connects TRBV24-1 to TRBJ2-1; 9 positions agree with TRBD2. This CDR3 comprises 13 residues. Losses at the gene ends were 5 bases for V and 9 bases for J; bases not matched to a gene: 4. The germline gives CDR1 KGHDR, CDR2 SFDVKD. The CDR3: CATSGREGTEQFF. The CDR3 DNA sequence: TGTGCCACCAGTGGGCGGGAGGGAACTGAGCAGTTCTTC.

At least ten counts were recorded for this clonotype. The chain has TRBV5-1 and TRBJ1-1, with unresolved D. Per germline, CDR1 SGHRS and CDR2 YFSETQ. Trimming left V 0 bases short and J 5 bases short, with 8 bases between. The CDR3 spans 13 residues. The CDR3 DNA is TGCGCCAGCAGCTTGGCGGCGGGGACTGAAGCTTTCTTT. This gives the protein CASSLAAGTEAFF.

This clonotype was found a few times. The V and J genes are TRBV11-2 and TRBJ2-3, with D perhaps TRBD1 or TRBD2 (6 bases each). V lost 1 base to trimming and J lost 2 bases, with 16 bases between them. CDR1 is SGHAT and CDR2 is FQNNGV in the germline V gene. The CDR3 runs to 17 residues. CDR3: CASSLVLGGGYTDTQYF. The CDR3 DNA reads TGTGCCAGCAGCTTAGTTCTCGGGGGCGGATACACAGATACGCAGTATTTT.

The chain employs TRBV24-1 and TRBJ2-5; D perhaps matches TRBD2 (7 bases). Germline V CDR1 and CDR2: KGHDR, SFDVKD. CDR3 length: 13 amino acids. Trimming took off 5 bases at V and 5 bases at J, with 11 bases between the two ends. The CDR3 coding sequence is TGTGCCACCAGTGGGGGGGGCGCGGAGACCCAGTACTTC. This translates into CATSGGGAETQYF.

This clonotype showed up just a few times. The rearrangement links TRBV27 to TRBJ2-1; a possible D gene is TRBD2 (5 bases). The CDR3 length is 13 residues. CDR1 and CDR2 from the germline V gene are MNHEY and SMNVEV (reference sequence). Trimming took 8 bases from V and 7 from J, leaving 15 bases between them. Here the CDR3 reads CASLQFPGNEQFF. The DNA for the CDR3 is TGTGCCAGCCTTCAGTTCCCGGGGAATGAGCAGTTCTTC.

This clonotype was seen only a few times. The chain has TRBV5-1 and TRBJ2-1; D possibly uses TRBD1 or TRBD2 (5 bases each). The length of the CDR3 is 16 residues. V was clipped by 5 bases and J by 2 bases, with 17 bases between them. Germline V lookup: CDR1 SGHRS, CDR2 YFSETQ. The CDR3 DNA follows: TGCGCCAGCAGGGACCCCGGGACGGCAACCTACAATGAGCAGTTCTTC. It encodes CASRDPGTATYNEQFF. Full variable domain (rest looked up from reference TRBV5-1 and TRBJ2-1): KAGVTQTPRYLIKTRGQQVTLSCSPISGHRSVSWYQQTPGQGLQFLFEYFSETQRNKGNFPGRFSGRQFSNSRSEMNVSTLELGDSALYLCASRDPGTATYNEQFFGPGTRLTVL.

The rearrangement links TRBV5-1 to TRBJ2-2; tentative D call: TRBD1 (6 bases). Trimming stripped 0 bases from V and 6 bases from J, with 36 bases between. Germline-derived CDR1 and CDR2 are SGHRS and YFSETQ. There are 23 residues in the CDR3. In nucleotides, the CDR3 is TGCGCCAGCAGCTTGGTCGATCACCCAGGGGCTCCCGGGACGATACTTGTCCCCGGGGAGCTGTTTTTT. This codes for CASSLVDHPGAPGTILVPGELFF.

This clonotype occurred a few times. As DNA, the CDR3 is TGTGCCAGCAGTCGACAGGGGTGGAATCAGCCCCAGCATTTT. It translates to CASSRQGWNQPQHF. The chain employs TRBV6-1 and TRBJ1-5; TRBD1 matches at 8 bases. This CDR3 region has 14 residues. Germline V gene lookup returns CDR1 MNHNS and CDR2 SASEGT. Losses at the gene ends were 5 bases for V and 4 bases for J; bases not matched to a gene: 4.

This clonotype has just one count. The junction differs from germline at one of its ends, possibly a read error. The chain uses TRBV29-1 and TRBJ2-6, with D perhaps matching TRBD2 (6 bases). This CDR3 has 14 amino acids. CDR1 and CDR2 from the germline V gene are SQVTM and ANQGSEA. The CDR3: CSVGAGSGADVLTF. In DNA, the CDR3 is TGCAGCGTTGGGGCGGGGTCTGGGGCCGACGTCCTGACTTTC.

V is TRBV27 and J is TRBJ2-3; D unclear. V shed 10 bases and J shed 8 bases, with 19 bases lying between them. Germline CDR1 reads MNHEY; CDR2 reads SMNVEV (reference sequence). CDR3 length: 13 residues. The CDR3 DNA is TGTGCCACCCGTCGTGGGATAGGTGGTACGCAGTATTTT. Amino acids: CATRRGIGGTQYF.

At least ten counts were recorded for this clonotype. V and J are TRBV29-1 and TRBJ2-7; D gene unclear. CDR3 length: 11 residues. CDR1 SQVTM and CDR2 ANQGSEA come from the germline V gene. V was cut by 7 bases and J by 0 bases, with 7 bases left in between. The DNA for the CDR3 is TGCAGCGGGGCGAGCTCCTACGAGCAGTACTTC. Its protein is CSGASSYEQYF.

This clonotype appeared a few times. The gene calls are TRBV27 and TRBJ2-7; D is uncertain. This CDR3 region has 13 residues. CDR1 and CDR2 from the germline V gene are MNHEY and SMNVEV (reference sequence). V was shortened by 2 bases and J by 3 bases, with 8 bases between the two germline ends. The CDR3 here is CASSLGHRYEQYF. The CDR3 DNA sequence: TGTGCCAGCAGTTTAGGGCATCGCTACGAGCAGTACTTC.

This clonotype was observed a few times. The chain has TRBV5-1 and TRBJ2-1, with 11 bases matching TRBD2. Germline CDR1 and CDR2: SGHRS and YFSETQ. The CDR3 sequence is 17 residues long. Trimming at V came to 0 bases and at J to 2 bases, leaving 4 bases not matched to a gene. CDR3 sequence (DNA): TGCGCCAGCAGCTTGGAGGGACTAGCGGTTACCTACAATGAGCAGTTCTTC. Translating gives CASSLEGLAVTYNEQFF.

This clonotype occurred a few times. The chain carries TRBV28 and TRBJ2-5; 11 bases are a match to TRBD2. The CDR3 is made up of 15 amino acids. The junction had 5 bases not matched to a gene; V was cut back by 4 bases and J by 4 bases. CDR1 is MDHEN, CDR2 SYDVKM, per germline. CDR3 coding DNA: TGTGCCAGCAGTTCCGGGACTAGCGGCGGAGAGACCCAGTACTTC. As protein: CASSSGTSGGETQYF.

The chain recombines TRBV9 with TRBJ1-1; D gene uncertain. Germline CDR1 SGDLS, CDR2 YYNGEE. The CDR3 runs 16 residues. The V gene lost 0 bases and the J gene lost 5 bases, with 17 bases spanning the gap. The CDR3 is CASSVEVRGGSTEAFF. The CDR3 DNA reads TGTGCCAGCAGCGTAGAAGTTCGGGGTGGGAGTACTGAAGCTTTCTTT.

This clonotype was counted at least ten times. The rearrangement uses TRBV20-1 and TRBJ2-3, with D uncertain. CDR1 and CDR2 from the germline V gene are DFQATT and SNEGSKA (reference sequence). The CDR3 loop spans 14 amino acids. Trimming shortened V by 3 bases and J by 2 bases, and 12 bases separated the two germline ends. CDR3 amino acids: CSASLEILTDTQYF. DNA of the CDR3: TGCAGTGCTAGTTTGGAGATTCTCACAGATACGCAGTATTTT.

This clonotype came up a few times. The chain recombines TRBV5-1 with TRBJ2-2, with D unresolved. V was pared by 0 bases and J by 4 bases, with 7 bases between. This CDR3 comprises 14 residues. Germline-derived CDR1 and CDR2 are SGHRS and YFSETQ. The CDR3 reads CASSLDSPTGELFF. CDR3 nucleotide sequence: TGCGCCAGCAGCTTGGACAGCCCCACCGGGGAGCTGTTTTTT.

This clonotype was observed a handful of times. CDR3 loop: CASSHQTGNPDEQFF. CDR3 nucleotide sequence: TGTGCCAGCAGCCATCAAACCGGGAATCCCGATGAGCAGTTCTTC. This chain connects TRBV3-1 to TRBJ2-1; D is possibly TRBD2 (5 bases). V was trimmed by 3 bases and J by 8 bases, leaving 17 bases between them. Germline V gene lookup returns CDR1 LGHDT and CDR2 YNNKEL (reference sequence). This CDR3 contains 15 residues.

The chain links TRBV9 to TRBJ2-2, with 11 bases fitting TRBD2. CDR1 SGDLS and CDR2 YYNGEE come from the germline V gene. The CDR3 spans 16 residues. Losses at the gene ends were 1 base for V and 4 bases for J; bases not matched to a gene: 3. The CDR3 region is CASSVWLAGGTGELFF. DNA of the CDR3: TGTGCCAGCAGCGTATGGCTAGCGGGGGGCACCGGGGAGCTGTTTTTT.

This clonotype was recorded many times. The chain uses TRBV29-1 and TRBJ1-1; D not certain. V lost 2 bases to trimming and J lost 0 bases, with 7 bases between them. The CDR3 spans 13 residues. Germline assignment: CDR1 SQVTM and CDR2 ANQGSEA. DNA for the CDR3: TGCAGCGTTGAACTACGTCTGAACACTGAAGCTTTCTTT. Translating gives CSVELRLNTEAFF.

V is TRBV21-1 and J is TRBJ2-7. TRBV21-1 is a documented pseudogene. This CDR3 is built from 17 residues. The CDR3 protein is CASSKVFFQAGSYEQYF. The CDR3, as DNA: TGTGCCAGCAGCAAAGTGTTCTTCCAGGCAGGATCCTACGAGCAGTACTTC.

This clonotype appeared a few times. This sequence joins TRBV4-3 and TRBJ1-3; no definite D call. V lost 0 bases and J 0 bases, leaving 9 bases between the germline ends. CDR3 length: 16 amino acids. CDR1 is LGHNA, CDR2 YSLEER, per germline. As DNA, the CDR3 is TGCGCCAGCAGCCAAGATTCAGAGCTCTCTGGAAACACCATATATTTT. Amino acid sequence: CASSQDSELSGNTIYF.

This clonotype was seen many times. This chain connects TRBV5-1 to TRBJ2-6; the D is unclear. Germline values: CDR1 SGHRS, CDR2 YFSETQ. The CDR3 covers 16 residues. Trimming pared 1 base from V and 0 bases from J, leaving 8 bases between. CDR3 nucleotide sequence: TGCGCCAGCAGCTTGCAGTGGAGCTCTGGGGCCAACGTCCTGACTTTC. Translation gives CASSLQWSSGANVLTF.

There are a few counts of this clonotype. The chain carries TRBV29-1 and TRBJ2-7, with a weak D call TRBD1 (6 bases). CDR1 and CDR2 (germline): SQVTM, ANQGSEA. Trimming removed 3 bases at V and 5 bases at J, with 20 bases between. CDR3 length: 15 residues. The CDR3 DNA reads TGCAGCGTTGAGCGGCCGGGCAGGGGTATCCACGAGCAGTACTTC. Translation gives CSVERPGRGIHEQYF.